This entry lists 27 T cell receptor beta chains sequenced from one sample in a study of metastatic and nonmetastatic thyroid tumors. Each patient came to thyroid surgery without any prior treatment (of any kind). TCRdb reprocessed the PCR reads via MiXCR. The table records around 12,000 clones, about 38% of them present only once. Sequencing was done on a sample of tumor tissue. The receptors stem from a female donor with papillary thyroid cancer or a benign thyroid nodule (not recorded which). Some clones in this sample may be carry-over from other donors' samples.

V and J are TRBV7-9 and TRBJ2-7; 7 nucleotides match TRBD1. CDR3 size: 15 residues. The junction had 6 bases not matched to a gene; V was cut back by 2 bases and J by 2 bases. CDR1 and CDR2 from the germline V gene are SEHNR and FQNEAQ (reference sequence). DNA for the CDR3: TGTGCCAGCAGCTTAAGGGACAGCAACCCCTACGAGCAGTACTTC. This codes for CASSLRDSNPYEQYF.

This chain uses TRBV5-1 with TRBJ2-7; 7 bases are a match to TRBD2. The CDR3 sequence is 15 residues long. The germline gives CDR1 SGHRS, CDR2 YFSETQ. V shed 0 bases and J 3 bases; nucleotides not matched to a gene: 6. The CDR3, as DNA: TGCGCCAGCAGCTTGGGAGCCAGCGGGAACTACGAGCAGTACTTC. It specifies CASSLGASGNYEQYF.

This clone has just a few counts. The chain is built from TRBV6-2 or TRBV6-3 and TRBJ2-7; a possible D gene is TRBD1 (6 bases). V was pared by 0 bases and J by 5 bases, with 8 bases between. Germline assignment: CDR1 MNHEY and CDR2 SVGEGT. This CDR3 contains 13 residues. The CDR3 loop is CASSYSRGHEQYF. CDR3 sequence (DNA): TGTGCCAGCAGTTACTCCAGGGGCCACGAGCAGTACTTC.

The CDR3 region has the DNA TGTGCCAGTGGGGACGTCCGCTCTGGAAACACCATATATTTT. Encoded protein: CASGDVRSGNTIYF. This chain joins TRBV19 and TRBJ1-3; TRBD1 might be the D (5 bases). The CDR3 has 14 residues. V was trimmed by 8 bases and J by 0 bases, leaving 11 bases between them. From germline, CDR1 is LNHDA and CDR2 SQIVND (reference sequence).

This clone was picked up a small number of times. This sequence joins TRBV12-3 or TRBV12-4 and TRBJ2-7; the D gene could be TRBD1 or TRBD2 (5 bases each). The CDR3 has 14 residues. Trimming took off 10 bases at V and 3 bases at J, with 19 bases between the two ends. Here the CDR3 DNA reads TGTGCCACCAGCCCGGGGCAGTCCTACTACGAGCAGTACTTC. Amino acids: CATSPGQSYYEQYF.

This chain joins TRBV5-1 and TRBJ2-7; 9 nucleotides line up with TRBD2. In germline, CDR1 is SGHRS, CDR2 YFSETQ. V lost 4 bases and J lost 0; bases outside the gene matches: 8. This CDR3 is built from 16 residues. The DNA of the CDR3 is TGCGCCAGCAGCCCCTATAGCGGGAGACCCTCCTACGAGCAGTACTTC. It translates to CASSPYSGRPSYEQYF.

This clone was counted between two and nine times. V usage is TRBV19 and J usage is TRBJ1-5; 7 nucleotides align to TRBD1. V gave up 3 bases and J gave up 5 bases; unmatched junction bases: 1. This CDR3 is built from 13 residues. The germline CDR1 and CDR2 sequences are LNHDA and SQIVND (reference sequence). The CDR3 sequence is CASSIQGDQPQHF. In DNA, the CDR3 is TGTGCCAGTAGTATCCAGGGGGATCAGCCCCAGCATTTT.

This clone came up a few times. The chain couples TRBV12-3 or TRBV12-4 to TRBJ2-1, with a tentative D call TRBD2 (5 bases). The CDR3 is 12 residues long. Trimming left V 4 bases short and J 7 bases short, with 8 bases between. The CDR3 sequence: CASSSGVNEQFF. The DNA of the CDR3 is TGTGCCAGCAGTTCCGGGGTGAATGAGCAGTTCTTC.

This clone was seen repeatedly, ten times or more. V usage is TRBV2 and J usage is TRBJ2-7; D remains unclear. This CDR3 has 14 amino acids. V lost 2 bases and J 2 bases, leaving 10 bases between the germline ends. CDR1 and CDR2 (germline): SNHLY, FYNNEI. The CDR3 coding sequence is TGTGCCAGCAGTGAAAGTTGGCAGACCTACGAGCAGTACTTC. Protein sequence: CASSESWQTYEQYF.

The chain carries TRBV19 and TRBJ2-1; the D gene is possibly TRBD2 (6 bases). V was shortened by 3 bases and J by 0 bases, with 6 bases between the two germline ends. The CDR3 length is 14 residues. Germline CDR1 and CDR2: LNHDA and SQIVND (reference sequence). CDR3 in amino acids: CASSMGGSYNEQFF. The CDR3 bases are TGTGCCAGTAGTATGGGGGGCTCCTACAATGAGCAGTTCTTC.

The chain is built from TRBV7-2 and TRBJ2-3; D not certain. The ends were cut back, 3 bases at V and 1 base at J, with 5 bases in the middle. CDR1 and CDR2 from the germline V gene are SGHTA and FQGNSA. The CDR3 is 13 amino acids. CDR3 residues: CASSLHGTDTQYF. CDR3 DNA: TGTGCCAGCAGCTTGCACGGCACAGATACGCAGTATTTT.

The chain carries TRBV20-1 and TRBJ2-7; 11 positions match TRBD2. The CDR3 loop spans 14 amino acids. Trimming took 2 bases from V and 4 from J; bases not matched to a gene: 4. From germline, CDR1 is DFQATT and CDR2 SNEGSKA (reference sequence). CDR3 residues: CSARHSGRVYEQYF. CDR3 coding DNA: TGCAGTGCTAGACATAGCGGGAGGGTGTACGAGCAGTACTTC.

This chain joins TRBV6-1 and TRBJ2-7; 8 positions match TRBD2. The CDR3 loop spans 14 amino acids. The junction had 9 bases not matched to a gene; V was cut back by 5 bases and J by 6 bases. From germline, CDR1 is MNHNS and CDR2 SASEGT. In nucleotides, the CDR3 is TGTGCCAGCAGTCTGGAGAGCGGGGGACGCGAGCAGTACTTC. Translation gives CASSLESGGREQYF.

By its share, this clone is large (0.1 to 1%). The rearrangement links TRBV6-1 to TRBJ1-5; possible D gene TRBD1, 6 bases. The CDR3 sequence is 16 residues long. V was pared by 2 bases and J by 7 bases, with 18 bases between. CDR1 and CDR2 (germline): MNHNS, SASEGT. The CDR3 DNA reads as TGTGCCAGCAGTGAACAGTCAGGGGCCAACGGCCAGCCCCAGCATTTT. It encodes CASSEQSGANGQPQHF.

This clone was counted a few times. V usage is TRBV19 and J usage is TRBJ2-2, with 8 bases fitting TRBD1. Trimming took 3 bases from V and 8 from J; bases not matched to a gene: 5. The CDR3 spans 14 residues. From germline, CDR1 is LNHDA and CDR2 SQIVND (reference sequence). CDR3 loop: CASSIGQGTGELFF. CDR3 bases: TGTGCCAGTAGTATCGGACAGGGAACGGGGGAGCTGTTTTTT.

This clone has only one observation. CDR3 in amino acids: CASSSGGRLQETQYF. The DNA of the CDR3 is TGTGCCAGCAGCTCGGGAGGGAGACTCCAAGAGACCCAGTACTTC. The chain combines TRBV13 with TRBJ2-5, with 8 bases lining up with TRBD2. Germline V gene data show CDR1 as PRHDT and CDR2 as FYEKMQ (reference sequence). The V and J ends lost 4 bases and 1 base, in that order; junction bases with no gene match: 5. The CDR3 runs 15 residues. The whole variable domain, filled in from reference TRBV13 and TRBJ2-5, reads AAGVIQSPRHLIKEKRETATLKCYPIPRHDTVYWYQQGPGQDPQFLISFYEKMQSDKGSIPDRFSAQQFSDYHSELNMSSLELGDSALYFCASSSGGRLQETQYFGPGTRLLVL.

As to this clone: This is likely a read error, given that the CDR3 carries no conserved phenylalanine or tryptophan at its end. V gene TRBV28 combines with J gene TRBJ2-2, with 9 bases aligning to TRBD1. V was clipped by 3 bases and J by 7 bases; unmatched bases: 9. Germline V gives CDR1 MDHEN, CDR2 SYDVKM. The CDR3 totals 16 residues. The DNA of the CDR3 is TGTGCCAGCAGTTTCCTCGGACAGGGGACGGACGGGGAGCTGTTTTTG. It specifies CASSFLGQGTDGELFL.

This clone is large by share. CDR3: CASSTMGGTPLHF. The CDR3 nucleotides are TGTGCCAGCAGTACTATGGGGGGGACACCCCTCCACTTT. V is TRBV6-1 and J is TRBJ1-6; D is perhaps TRBD1 (5 bases). Per germline, CDR1 MNHNS and CDR2 SASEGT. Trimming took 5 bases from V and 11 from J, leaving 13 bases between them. This CDR3 contains 13 residues.

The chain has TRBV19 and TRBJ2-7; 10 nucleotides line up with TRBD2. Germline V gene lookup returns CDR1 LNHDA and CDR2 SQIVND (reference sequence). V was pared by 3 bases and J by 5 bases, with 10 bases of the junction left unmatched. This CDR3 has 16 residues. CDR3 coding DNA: TGTGCCAGTAGTATTCCCCGGGCTAGCGGGAGAAACGAGCAGTACTTC. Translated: CASSIPRASGRNEQYF.

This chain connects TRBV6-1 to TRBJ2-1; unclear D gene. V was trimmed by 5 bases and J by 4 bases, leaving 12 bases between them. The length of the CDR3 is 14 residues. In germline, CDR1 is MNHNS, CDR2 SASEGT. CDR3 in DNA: TGTGCCAGCAGTTCAACGGCCGGTTACAATGAGCAGTTCTTC. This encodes CASSSTAGYNEQFF.

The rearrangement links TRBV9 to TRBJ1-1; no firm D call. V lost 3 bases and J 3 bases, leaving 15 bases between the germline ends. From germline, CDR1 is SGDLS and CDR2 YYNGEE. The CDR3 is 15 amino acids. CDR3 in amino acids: CASSAGPSEDTEAFF. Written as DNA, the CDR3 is TGTGCCAGCAGCGCCGGACCCTCCGAGGACACTGAAGCTTTCTTT.

The CDR3 sequence is CASRFSGELFF. In DNA, the CDR3 is TGTGCCAGTAGATTCTCCGGGGAGCTGTTTTTT. The chain joins TRBV19 to TRBJ2-2; D unresolved. Germline values: CDR1 LNHDA, CDR2 SQIVND (reference sequence). The CDR3 consists of 11 residues. The V end was cut by 6 bases, the J end by 6 bases, with 5 bases between.

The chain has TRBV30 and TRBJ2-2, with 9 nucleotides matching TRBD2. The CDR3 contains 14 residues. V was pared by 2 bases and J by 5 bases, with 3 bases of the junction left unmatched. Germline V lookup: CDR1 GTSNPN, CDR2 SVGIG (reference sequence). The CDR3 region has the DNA TGTGCCTGGAGTTTCCTAGCGGGGACCGGGGAGCTGTTTTTT. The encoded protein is CAWSFLAGTGELFF.

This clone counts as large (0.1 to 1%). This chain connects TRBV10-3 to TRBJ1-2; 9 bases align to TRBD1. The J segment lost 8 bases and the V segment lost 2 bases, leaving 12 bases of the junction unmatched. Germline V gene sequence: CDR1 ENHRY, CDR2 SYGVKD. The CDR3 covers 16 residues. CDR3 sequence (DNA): TGTGCCATCAGTGAGCGGGGACAGGGACTTGTTGGGGGCTACACCTTC. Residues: CAISERGQGLVGGYTF.

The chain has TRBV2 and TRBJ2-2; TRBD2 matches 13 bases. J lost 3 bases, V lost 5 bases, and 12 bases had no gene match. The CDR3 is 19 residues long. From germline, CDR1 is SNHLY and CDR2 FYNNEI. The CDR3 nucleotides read TGTGCCAGCAGTAGAACCCGCGCACTAGCGGGAGGGTACACCGGGGAGCTGTTTTTT. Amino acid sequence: CASSRTRALAGGYTGELFF.

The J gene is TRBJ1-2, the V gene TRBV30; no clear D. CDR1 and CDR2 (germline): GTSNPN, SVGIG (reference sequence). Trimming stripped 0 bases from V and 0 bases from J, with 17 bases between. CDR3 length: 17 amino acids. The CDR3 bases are TGTGCCTGGAGTGTAAACCTGGCCTCTGGGACTAACTATGGCTACACCTTC. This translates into CAWSVNLASGTNYGYTF. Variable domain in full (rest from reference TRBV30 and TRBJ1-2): SQTIHQWPATLVQPVGSPLSLECTVEGTSNPNLYWYRQAAGRGLQLLFYSVGIGQISSEVPQNLSASRPQDRQFILSSKKLLLSDSGFYLCAWSVNLASGTNYGYTFGSGTRLTVV.

The chain's CDR3 is CAWSRDQETQYF. The CDR3 DNA follows: TGTGCCTGGAGTCGGGACCAAGAGACCCAGTACTTC. The chain employs TRBV30 and TRBJ2-5; D gene ambiguous. The CDR3 is 12 residues long. With 2 bases removed from V and 0 bases from J, the gap between germline ends came to 4 bases. CDR1 GTSNPN and CDR2 SVGIG come from the germline V gene (reference sequence). Full variable domain (missing parts from reference TRBV30 and TRBJ2-5): SQTIHQWPATLVQPVGSPLSLECTVEGTSNPNLYWYRQAAGRGLQLLFYSVGIGQISSEVPQNLSASRPQDRQFILSSKKLLLSDSGFYLCAWSRDQETQYFGPGTRLLVL.